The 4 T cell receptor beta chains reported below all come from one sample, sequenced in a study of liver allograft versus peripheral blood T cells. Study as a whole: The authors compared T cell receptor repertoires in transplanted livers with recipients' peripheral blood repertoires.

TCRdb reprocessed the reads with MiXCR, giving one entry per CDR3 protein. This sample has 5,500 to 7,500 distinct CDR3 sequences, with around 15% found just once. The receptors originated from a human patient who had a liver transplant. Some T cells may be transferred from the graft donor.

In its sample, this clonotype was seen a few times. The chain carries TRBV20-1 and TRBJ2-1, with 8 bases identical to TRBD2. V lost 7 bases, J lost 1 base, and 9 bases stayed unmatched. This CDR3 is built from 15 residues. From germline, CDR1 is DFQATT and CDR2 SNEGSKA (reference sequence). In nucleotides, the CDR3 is TGCAGTGTTCCCGGGGGGGAGAGATCCTACAATGAGCAGTTCTTC. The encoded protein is CSVPGGERSYNEQFF.

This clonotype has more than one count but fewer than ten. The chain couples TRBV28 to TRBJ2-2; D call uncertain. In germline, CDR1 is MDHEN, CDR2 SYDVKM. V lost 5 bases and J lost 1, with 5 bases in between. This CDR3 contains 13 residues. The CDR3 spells CASSKMNTGELFF. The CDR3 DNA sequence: TGTGCCAGCAGTAAGATGAACACCGGGGAGCTGTTTTTT.

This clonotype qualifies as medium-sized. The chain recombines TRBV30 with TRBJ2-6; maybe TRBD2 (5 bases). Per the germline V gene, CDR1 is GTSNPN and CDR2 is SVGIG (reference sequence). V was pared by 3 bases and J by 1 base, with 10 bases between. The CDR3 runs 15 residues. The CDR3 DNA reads TGTGCCTGGAGATCTTCGGGGTCTGGGGCCAACGTCCTGACTTTC. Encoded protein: CAWRSSGSGANVLTF.

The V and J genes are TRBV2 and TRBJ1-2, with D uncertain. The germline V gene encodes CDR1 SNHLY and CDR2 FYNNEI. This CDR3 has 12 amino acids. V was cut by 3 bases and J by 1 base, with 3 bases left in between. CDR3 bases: TGTGCCAGCAGTGAGAATAACTATGGCTACACCTTC. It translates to CASSENNYGYTF.